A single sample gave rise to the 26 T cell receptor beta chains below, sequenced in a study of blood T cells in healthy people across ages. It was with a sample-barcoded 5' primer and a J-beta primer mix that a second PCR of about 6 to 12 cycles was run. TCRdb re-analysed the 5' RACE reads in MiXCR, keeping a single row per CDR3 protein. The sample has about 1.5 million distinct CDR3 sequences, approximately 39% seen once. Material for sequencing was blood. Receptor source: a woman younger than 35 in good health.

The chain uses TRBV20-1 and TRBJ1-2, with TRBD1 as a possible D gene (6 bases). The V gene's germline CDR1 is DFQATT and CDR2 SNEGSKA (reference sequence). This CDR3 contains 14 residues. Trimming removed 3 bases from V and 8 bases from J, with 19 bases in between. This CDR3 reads CSASPTGPGGGYTF. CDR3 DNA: TGCAGTGCTAGCCCTACAGGGCCCGGAGGCGGCTACACCTTC.

This chain's CDR3 is CSVVPQGTGGTDTQYF. CDR3 DNA sequence: TGCAGCGTTGTCCCCCAAGGGACAGGGGGCACAGATACGCAGTATTTT. V and J are TRBV29-1 and TRBJ2-3, with 10 bases identical to TRBD1. The germline gives CDR1 SQVTM, CDR2 ANQGSEA. This CDR3 region has 16 residues. The V and J ends lost 4 bases and 1 base, in that order; junction bases with no gene match: 8.

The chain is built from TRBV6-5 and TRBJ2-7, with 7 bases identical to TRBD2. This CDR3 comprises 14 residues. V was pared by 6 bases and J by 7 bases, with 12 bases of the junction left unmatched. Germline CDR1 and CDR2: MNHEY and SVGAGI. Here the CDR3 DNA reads TGTGCCAGCAGAAGTTCGACTAGCTCGGGGGAGCAGTACTTC. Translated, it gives CASRSSTSSGEQYF.

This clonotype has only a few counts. The CDR3 is CASSDGQGAGYTF. The CDR3 nucleotides read TGCGCCAGCAGCGATGGACAGGGGGCCGGCTACACCTTC. The chain is built from TRBV5-1 and TRBJ1-2; the match to TRBD1 covers 11 bases. V gave up 4 bases and J gave up 8 bases; unmatched junction bases: 4. The germline gives CDR1 SGHRS, CDR2 YFSETQ. The CDR3 is made up of 13 amino acids.

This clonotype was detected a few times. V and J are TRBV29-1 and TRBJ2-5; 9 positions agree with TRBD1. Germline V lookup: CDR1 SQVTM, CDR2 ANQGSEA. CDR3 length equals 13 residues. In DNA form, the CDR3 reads TGCGCAGGGACAGGGTGGGGACAAGAGACCCAGTACTTC. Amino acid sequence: CAGTGWGQETQYF.

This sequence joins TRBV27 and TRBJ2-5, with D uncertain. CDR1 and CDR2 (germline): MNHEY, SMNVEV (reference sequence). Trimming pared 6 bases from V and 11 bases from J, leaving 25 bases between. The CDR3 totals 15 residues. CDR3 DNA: TGTGCCAGCAGGCTAGACTTTGGCTCCTACAATGAGCAGTACTTC. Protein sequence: CASRLDFGSYNEQYF.

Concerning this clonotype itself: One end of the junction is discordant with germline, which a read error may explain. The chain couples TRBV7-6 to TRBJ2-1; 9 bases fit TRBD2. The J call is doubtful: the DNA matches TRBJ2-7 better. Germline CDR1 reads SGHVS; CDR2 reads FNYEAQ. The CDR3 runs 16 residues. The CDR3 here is CVSSKILAGAAHEQYF. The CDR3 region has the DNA TGTGTCAGCAGCAAAATTTTAGCGGGAGCCGCCCACGAGCAGTACTTC.

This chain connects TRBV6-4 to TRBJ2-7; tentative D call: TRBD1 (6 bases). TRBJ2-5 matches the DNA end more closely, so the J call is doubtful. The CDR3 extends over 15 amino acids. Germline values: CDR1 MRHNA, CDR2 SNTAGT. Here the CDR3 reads CASSRNGGAGETQYF. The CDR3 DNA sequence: TGTGCCAGCAGTCGGAATGGGGGCGCAGGAGAGACCCAGTACTTC.

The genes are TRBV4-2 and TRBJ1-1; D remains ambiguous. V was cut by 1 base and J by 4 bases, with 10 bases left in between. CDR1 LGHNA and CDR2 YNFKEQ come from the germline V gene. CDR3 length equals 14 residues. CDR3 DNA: TGTGCCAGCAGCCAAGGGGCGCTAGGCACTGAAGCTTTCTTT. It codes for CASSQGALGTEAFF.

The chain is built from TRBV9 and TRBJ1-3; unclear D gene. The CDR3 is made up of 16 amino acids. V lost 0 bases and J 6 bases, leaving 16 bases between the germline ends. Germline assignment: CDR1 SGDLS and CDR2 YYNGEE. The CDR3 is CASSVDEPVHANTIYF. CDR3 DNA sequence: TGTGCCAGCAGCGTAGACGAACCAGTTCACGCAAACACCATATATTTT. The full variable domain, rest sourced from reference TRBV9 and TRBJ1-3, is DSGVTQTPKHLITATGQRVTLRCSPRSGDLSVYWYQQSLDQGLQFLIQYYNGEERAKGNILERFSAQQFPDLHSELNLSSLELGDSALYFCASSVDEPVHANTIYFGEGSWLTVV.

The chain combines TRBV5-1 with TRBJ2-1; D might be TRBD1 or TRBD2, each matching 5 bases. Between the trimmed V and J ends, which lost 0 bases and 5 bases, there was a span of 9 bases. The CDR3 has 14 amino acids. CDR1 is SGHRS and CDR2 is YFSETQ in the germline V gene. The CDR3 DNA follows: TGCGCCAGCAGCTTGGGGGGGATCCACAATGAGCAGTTCTTC. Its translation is CASSLGGIHNEQFF.

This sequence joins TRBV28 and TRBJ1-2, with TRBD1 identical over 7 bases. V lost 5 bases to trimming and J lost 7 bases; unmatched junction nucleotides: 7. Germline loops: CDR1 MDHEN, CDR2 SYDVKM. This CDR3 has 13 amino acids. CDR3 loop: CASSVDRVPGYTF. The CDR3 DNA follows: TGTGCCAGCAGTGTTGACAGGGTCCCTGGCTACACCTTC.

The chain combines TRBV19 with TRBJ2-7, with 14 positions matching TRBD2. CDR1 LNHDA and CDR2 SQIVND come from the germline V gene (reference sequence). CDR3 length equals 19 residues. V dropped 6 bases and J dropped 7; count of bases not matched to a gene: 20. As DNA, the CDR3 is TGTGCCAGTAGACCCGGACTAGCGGGGGGCCCGAGCTCCTACAATGAGCAGTACTTC. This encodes CASRPGLAGGPSSYNEQYF.

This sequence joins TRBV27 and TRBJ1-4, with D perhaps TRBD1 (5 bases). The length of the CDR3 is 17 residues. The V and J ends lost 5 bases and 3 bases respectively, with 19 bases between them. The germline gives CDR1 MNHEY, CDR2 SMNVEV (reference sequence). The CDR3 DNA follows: TGTGCCAGCAGTCCCGGACATCTTAGACCTCCTAATGAAAAACTGTTTTTT. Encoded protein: CASSPGHLRPPNEKLFF.

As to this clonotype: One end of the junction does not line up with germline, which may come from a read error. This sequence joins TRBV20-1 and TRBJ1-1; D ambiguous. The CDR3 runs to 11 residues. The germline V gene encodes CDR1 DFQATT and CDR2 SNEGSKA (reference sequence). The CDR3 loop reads CSARGFHEAFF. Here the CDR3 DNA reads TGCAGTGCCAGAGGGTTCCATGAGGCTTTCTTT.

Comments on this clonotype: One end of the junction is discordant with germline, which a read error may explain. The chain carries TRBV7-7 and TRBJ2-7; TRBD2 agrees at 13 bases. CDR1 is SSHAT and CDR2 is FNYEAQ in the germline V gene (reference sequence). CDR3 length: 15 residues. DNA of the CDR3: TGTGCTAGCACCAAACTAGCGGGAGGGCTTAGCGAGCAGTACTTC. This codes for CASTKLAGGLSEQYF.

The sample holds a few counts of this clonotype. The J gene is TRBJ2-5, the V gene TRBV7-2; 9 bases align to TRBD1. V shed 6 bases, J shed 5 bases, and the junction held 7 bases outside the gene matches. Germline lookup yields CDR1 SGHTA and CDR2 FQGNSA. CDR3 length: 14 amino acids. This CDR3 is CASSSSGQGETQYF. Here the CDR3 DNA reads TGTGCCAGCAGTTCCTCCGGACAGGGGGAGACCCAGTACTTC. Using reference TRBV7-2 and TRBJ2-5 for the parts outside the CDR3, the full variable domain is GAGVSQSPSNKVTEKGKDVELRCDPISGHTALYWYRQSLGQGLEFLIYFQGNSAPDKSGLPSDRFSAERTGGSVSTLTIQRTQQEDSAVYLCASSSSGQGETQYFGPGTRLLVL.

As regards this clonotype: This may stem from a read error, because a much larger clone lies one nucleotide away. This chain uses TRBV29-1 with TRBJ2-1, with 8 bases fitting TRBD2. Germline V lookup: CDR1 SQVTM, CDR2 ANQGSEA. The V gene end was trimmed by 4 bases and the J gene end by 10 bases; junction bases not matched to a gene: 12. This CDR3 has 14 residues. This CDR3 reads CSVGSRFSGNEQFF. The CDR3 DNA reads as TGCAGCGTTGGATCTCGGTTTAGCGGGAACGAGCAGTTCTTC.

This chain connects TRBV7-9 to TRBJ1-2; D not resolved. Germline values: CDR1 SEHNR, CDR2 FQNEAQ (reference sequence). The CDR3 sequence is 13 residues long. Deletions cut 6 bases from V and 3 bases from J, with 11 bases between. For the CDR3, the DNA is TGTGCCAGCAGTTTTACCACTGACTATGGCTACACCTTC. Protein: CASSFTTDYGYTF.

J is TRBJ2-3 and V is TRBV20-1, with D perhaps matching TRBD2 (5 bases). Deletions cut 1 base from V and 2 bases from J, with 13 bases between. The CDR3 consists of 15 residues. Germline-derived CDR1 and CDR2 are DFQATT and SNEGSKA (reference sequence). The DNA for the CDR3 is TGCAGTGCTAGAGGAGCACTAGATTCCACAGATACGCAGTATTTT. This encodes CSARGALDSTDTQYF.

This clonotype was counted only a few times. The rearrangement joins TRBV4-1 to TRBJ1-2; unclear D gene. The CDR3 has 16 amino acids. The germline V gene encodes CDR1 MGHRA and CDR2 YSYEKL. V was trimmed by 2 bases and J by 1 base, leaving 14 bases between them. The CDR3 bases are TGCGCCAGCAGCCAAATTCCCCGGGCTGATAACTATGGCTACACCTTC. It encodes CASSQIPRADNYGYTF.

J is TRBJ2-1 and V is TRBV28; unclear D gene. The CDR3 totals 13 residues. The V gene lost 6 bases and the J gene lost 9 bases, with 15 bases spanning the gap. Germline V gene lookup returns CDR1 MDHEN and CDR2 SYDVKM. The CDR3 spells CASSEPWGSEQFF. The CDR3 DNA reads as TGTGCCAGCAGCGAACCGTGGGGTAGTGAGCAGTTCTTC.

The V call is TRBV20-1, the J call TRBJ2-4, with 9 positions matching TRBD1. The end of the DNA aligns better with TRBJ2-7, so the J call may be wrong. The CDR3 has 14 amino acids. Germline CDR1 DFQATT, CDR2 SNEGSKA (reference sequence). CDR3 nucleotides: TGCAGTGCCTCAACCACAGGGGGCAACCACGAGCAGTACTTC. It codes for CSASTTGGNHEQYF.

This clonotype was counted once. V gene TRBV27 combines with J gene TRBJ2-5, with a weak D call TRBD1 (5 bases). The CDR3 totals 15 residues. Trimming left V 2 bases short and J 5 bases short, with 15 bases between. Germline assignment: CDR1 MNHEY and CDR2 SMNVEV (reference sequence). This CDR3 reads CASSLVGADGETQYF. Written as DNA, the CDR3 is TGTGCCAGCAGTTTAGTAGGGGCTGATGGGGAGACCCAGTACTTC.

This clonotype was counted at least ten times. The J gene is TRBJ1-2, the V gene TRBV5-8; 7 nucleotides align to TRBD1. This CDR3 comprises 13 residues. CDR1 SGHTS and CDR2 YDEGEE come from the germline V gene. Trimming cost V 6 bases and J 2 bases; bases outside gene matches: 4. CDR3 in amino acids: CASTRQGNYGYTF. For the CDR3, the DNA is TGTGCCAGCACCCGACAGGGAAACTATGGCTACACCTTC.

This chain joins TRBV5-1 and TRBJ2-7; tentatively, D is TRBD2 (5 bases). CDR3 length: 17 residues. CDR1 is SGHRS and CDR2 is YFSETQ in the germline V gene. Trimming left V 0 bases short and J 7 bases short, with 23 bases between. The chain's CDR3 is CASSLAGGGNSYSEQYF. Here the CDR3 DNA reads TGCGCCAGCAGCTTGGCCGGAGGAGGAAACTCCTACAGTGAGCAGTACTTC.